This is a list of T cell receptor beta chains from one sample in a study of T cells in Graves' hyperthyroidism and ophthalmopathy. In TCRdb, the multiplex PCR reads were re-called with MiXCR into one record per CDR3 protein. The repertoire consists of about 720,000 distinct CDR3 sequences, with roughly 17% occurring once and the leading ten covering under 9.5%. The sequenced material came from blood. These receptor sequences come from a man between 18 and 35 years old with Graves' hyperthyroidism. Both conserved end residues are part of each CDR3. Fields, in order: J gene, V gene, CDR3 protein.

TRBJ2-3 TRBV5-1 CASSLGGTFRTDTQYF
TRBJ2-5 TRBV12-3/TRBV12-4 CASSSGTSGSSGETQYF
TRBJ2-7 TRBV2 CASKDVRRQYF
TRBJ1-2 TRBV24-1 CATSDPREPHYGYTF
TRBJ2-1 TRBV12-3/TRBV12-4 CASSRTSGRAPVYNEQFF
TRBJ2-3 TRBV20-1 CSANSPIETSTDTQYF
TRBJ1-3 TRBV30 CAWKTKASGNTIYF
TRBJ2-1 TRBV5-1 CASSPGPSAYNEQFF
TRBJ2-7 TRBV3-1 CASSQATLEQYF
TRBJ2-3 TRBV25-1 CATRDSPASDTQYF
TRBJ2-3 TRBV19 CASKPRTGIRDTQYF
TRBJ1-1 TRBV6-2/TRBV6-3 CASSYGGALNTEAFF
TRBJ2-3 TRBV13 CASSSLLAGGTSTDTQYF
TRBJ2-1 TRBV5-1 CASSLGLWGYNEQFF
TRBJ2-5 TRBV30 CAWRIRDIQLGAQYF
TRBJ1-5 TRBV6-2/TRBV6-3 CASSSGSPNQPQHF
TRBJ2-2 TRBV24-1 CATSDPGTGLPGELFF
TRBJ1-6 TRBV20-1 CSATGTSRALHF
TRBJ1-2 TRBV6-2/TRBV6-3 CATTDRADNYGYTF
TRBJ2-7 TRBV20-1 CTGLAITYEQYF
TRBJ2-7 TRBV28 CASSFSLYGGQSYEQYF
TRBJ1-2 TRBV4-1 CASSQNTAEHYGYTF
TRBJ2-1 TRBV7-3 CASSLSRDNEQFF
TRBJ1-2 TRBV6-1 CASSLLKTGRFGYTF
TRBJ1-2 TRBV2 CASSDMGVGYTF
TRBJ2-7 TRBV30 CAWRGLAEEQYF
TRBJ2-3 TRBV11-2 CASSLDNTQYF
TRBJ2-1 TRBV20-1 CSARDRAQLWNEQFF
TRBJ2-2 TRBV2 CASSELAGAGELVF